A single sample is the source of the 2 T cell receptor beta chains below, sequenced in a study of shared clonotypes between healthy human individuals. Naive CD8 isolation took CD45RO-negative cells positively selected for CCR7 and excluded terminally differentiated effector memory CD45RA+ cells. Measured with immunoSEQ multiplex PCR; TCRdb has only the in-frame clones, and not every one. The table shows roughly 890,000 clones, with around 93% occurring only once. Sequenced sample: naive CD8+ T cells sorted from blood. These receptors were obtained from a man between 25 and 39 years old in good health.

The chain combines TRBV7-8 with TRBJ1-5, with D unresolved. V was trimmed by 3 bases and J by 4 bases, leaving 7 bases between them. The CDR3 runs to 13 residues. Germline assignment: CDR1 SGHVS and CDR2 FQNEAQ. The CDR3: CASSFGENQPQHF. CDR3 sequence (DNA): TGTGCCAGCAGCTTCGGAGAAAATCAGCCCCAGCATTTT.

V is TRBV28 and J is TRBJ2-1; no firm D call. Germline lookup yields CDR1 MDHEN and CDR2 SYDVKM. Trimming took 5 bases from V and 2 from J, leaving 7 bases between them. This CDR3 contains 13 residues. The CDR3 sequence is CASSPVTYNEQFF. The CDR3 coding sequence is TGTGCCAGCAGTCCAGTAACCTACAATGAGCAGTTCTTC. Together with reference TRBV28 and TRBJ2-1, the CDR3 gives the full variable domain: DVKVTQSSRYLVKRTGEKVFLECVQDMDHENMFWYRQDPGLGLRLIYFSYDVKMKEKGDIPEGYSVSREKKERFSLILESASTNQTSMYLCASSPVTYNEQFFGPGTRLTVL.